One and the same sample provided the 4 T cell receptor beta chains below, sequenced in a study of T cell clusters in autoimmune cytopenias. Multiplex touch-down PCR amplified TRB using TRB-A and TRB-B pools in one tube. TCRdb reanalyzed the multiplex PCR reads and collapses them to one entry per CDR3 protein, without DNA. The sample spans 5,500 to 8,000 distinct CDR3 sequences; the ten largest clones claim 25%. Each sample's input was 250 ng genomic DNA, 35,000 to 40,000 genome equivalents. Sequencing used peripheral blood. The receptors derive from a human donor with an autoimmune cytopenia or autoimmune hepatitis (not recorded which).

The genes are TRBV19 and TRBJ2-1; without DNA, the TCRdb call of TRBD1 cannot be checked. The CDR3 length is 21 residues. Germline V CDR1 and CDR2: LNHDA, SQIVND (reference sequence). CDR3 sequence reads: CASTEAPGQGAPLAPYNEQFF.

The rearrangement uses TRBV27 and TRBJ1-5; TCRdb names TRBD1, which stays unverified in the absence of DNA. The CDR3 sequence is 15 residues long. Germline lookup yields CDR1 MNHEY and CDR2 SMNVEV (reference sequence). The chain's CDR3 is CASSLVQGTNQPQYF.

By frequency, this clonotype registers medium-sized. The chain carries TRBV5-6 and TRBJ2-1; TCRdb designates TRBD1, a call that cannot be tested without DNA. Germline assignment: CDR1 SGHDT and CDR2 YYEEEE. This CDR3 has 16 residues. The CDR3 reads CASSLVAGARTDEQFF. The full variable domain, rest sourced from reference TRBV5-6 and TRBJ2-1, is DAGVTQSPTHLIKTRGQQVTLRCSPKSGHDTVSWYQQALGQGPQFIFQYYEEEERQRGNFPDRFSGHQFPNYSSELNVNALLLGDSALYLCASSLVAGARTDEQFFGPGTRLTVL.

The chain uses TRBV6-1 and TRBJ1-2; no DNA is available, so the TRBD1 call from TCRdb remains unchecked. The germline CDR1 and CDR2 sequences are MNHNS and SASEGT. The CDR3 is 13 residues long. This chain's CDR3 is CASRTTGEEGYTF.